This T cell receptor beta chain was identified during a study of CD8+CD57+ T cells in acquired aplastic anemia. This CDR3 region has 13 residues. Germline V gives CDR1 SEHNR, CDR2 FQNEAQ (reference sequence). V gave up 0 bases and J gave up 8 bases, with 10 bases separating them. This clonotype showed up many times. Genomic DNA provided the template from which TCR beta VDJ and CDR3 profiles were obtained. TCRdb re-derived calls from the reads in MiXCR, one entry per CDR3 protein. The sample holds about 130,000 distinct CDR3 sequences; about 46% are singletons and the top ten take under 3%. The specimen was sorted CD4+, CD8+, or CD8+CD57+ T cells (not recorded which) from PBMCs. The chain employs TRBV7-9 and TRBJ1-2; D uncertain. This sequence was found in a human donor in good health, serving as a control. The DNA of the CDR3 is TGTGCCAGCAGCTTAGCCAGAGTTGTCGGCTACACCTTC. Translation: CASSLARVVGYTF. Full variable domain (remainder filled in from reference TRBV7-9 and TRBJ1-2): DTGVSQNPRHKITKRGQNVTFRCDPISEHNRLYWYRQTLGQGPEFLTYFQNEAQLEKSRLLSDRFSAERPKGSFSTLEIQRTEQGDSAMYLCASSLARVVGYTFGSGTRLTVV.